The clone carrying this T cell receptor beta chain has only a few counts. Its antigen remains unknown. The investigators reverse transcribed all of the isolated RNA, so they sequenced expressed TCRB transcripts. Only in-frame clones appear in the TCRdb table, and some are missing; sequencing was by immunoSEQ multiplex PCR. The data hold more than 100,000 clones, with around 9% observed a single time. The source of the sample is a study of beta chain features in type 1 diabetes. Study details: Healthy donors resembled patients in age, gender and cell yields.

Broader study findings: Patients' naive, central memory and Treg TCRB repertoires seemed closer to one another than those of healthy donors. Possible PCR preference for shorter templates applied equally to patients and controls. TCRB CDR3s were moderately but significantly shorter in Type 1 diabetes patients in all four CD4+ subsets. Small HLA sub-analyses could not settle whether HLA shapes TCRB rearrangement.

Trimming at V came to 6 bases and at J to 6 bases, leaving 4 bases not matched to a gene. The CDR3 extends over 13 amino acids. Germline assignment: CDR1 SEHNR and CDR2 FQNEAQ (reference sequence). The specimen sequenced was central memory CD4+ T cells from blood. The chain uses TRBV7-9 and TRBJ2-7; 11 positions match TRBD1. The clonotype comes from a man aged 25-40 years with type 1 diabetes. The CDR3, as DNA: TGTGCCAGCAGGCCCGGGACAGGGGGCGAGCAGTACTTC. It encodes CASRPGTGGEQYF.